Below are 20 T cell receptor beta chains sequenced from a single sample in a study of graft-versus-host responses after intestinal transplantation. TCRdb's table, derived via immunoSEQ multiplex PCR, lists solely in-frame clones and lacks some. The sample contains tens of thousands of clones, 92% of which appear only once. The sequences come from PBMCs, collected 98 days after intestinal transplantation. These receptors all come from a human patient who received an intestinal transplant, so some T cells may come from the graft donor.

This sequence joins TRBV6-1 and TRBJ2-7; 12 bases fit TRBD1. V trimming: 6 bases; J trimming: 6 bases; junction bases outside the gene matches: 6. Germline-derived CDR1 and CDR2 are MNHNS and SASEGT. There are 14 residues in the CDR3. This chain's CDR3 is CASRKPGQGAEQYF. CDR3 bases: TGTGCCAGCAGGAAACCGGGACAGGGGGCCGAGCAGTACTTC.

This clone has just one count. The rearrangement uses TRBV7-3 and TRBJ2-2, with TRBD2 matching over 8 bases. Germline CDR1 and CDR2: SGHTA and FQGTGA. The V segment lost 7 bases and the J segment 4 bases; nucleotides outside the gene matches: 8. The CDR3 length is 15 residues. For the CDR3, the DNA is TGTGCCAGCACCGCGGGGGGCTGGGGCACCGGGGAGCTGTTTTTT. Translating it yields CASTAGGWGTGELFF.

The genes are TRBV28 and TRBJ1-1, with D unresolved. Trimming removed 5 bases from V and 5 bases from J, with 18 bases in between. Germline CDR1 is MDHEN and CDR2 is SYDVKM. This CDR3 has 15 amino acids. CDR3 bases: TGTGCCAGCAGTAACAGTGTTGTTGGAGGGACTGAAGCTTTCTTT. Protein sequence: CASSNSVVGGTEAFF.

The chain uses TRBV18 and TRBJ1-2; unclear D gene. The ends were cut back, 6 bases at V and 3 bases at J, with 11 bases in the middle. The CDR3 consists of 13 residues. CDR1 KGHSH and CDR2 LQKENI come from the germline V gene. The CDR3 spells CASSPPGDYGYTF. The CDR3, as DNA: TGTGCCAGCTCCCCTCCCGGGGACTATGGCTACACCTTC. Based on the CDR3 plus reference TRBV18 and TRBJ1-2, the full variable domain is NAGVMQNPRHLVRRRGQEARLRCSPMKGHSHVYWYRQLPEEGLKFMVYLQKENIIDESGMPKERFSAEFPKEGPSILRIQQVVRGDSAAYFCASSPPGDYGYTFGSGTRLTVV.

This rearrangement joins TRBV19 to TRBJ1-5; D is undetermined. This CDR3 has 13 residues. V lost 5 bases to trimming and J lost 6 bases, with 11 bases between them. Germline CDR1 LNHDA, CDR2 SQIVND (reference sequence). The CDR3 protein is CASSPGGGQPQHF. Written as DNA, the CDR3 is TGTGCCAGTAGTCCAGGCGGCGGTCAGCCCCAGCATTTT.

The V and J genes are TRBV11-3 and TRBJ2-7; D is perhaps TRBD2 (6 bases). V was trimmed by 5 bases and J by 3 bases, leaving 14 bases between them. In germline, CDR1 is SGHNT, CDR2 YENEEA. The CDR3 has 14 residues. The CDR3 protein is CASSPAAGSYEQYF. The CDR3 DNA is TGTGCCAGCAGCCCCGCGGCGGGGAGCTACGAGCAGTACTTC.

The V and J genes are TRBV6-5 and TRBJ1-5; perhaps TRBD1 as D (6 bases). The ends were cut back, 2 bases at V and 4 bases at J, with 12 bases in the middle. The CDR3 sequence is 15 residues long. Germline CDR1 reads MNHEY; CDR2 reads SVGAGI. CDR3 residues: CASSYIGGLNQPQHF. CDR3 DNA sequence: TGTGCCAGCAGTTACATCGGGGGGCTTAATCAGCCCCAGCATTTT.

The V call is TRBV7-3, the J call TRBJ2-3; no reliable D call. CDR1 is SGHTA, CDR2 FQGTGA, per germline. Trimming cost V 4 bases and J 0 bases, with 17 bases left between them. This CDR3 is 17 amino acids long. The CDR3 sequence is CASSSDVWVSSTDTQYF. CDR3 bases: TGTGCCAGCAGCTCCGATGTGTGGGTCAGTAGCACAGATACGCAGTATTTT. Complete variable domain (other parts from reference TRBV7-3 and TRBJ2-3): GAGVSQTPSNKVTEKGKYVELRCDPISGHTALYWYRQSLGQGPEFLIYFQGTGAADDSGLPNDRFFAVRPEGSVSTLKIQRTERGDSAVYLCASSSDVWVSSTDTQYFGPGTRLTVL.

V and J are TRBV7-2 and TRBJ2-7; 10 nucleotides line up with TRBD1. V lost 5 bases to trimming and J lost 7 bases; unmatched junction nucleotides: 8. Germline V gene sequence: CDR1 SGHTA, CDR2 FQGNSA. There are 14 residues in the CDR3. The CDR3 region is CASSRDRGQGEQYF. The CDR3 coding sequence is TGTGCCAGCAGCCGGGACAGGGGTCAAGGGGAGCAGTACTTC.

In this sample, this clone turned up once. The chain uses TRBV9 and TRBJ2-5; 9 bases agree with TRBD2. This CDR3 has 15 amino acids. The J segment lost 5 bases and the V segment lost 3 bases, leaving 8 bases of the junction unmatched. Germline values: CDR1 SGDLS, CDR2 YYNGEE. The CDR3 sequence: CASSGLTSGGETQYF. In DNA, the CDR3 is TGTGCCAGCAGCGGTCTGACTAGCGGAGGGGAGACCCAGTACTTC. Complete variable domain (other parts from reference TRBV9 and TRBJ2-5): DSGVTQTPKHLITATGQRVTLRCSPRSGDLSVYWYQQSLDQGLQFLIQYYNGEERAKGNILERFSAQQFPDLHSELNLSSLELGDSALYFCASSGLTSGGETQYFGPGTRLLVL.

A remark on this clone: Relative to the germline gene, one junction end is altered; a read error may explain this. Other DNA sequences in the sample encode the same CDR3. The V and J genes are TRBV15 and TRBJ2-3, with 7 bases identical to TRBD1. The CDR3 length is 15 residues. Germline V gene lookup returns CDR1 LNHNV and CDR2 YYDKDF (reference sequence). Here the CDR3 reads CATSSRDSILDTQYF. The CDR3 DNA reads as TGCGCCACCAGCAGCCGGGACAGTATATTAGATACGCAGTATTTT. Supplemented by reference TRBV15 and TRBJ2-3, the full variable domain reads DAMVIQNPRYQVTQFGKPVTLSCSQTLNHNVMYWYQQKSSQAPKLLFHYYDKDFNNEADTPDNFQSRRPNTSFCFLDIRSPGLGDTAMYLCATSSRDSILDTQYFGPGTRLTVL.

The chain is built from TRBV2 and TRBJ2-6; D unclear. CDR1 and CDR2 from the germline V gene are SNHLY and FYNNEI. V was clipped by 4 bases and J by 0 bases, with 4 bases between them. CDR3 length: 14 amino acids. CDR3 residues: CASSGHSGANVLTF. The CDR3 DNA is TGTGCCAGCAGTGGTCACTCTGGGGCCAACGTCCTGACTTTC. The variable domain in full, completed from reference TRBV2 and TRBJ2-6, reads EPEVTQTPSHQVTQMGQEVILRCVPISNHLYFYWYRQILGQKVEFLVSFYNNEISEKSEIFDDQFSVERPDGSNFTLKIRSTKLEDSAMYFCASSGHSGANVLTFGAGSRLTVL.

CDR3 amino acids: CASSEGLDLGTQYF. The CDR3 nucleotides read TGTGCCAGCAGTGAAGGACTAGATCTCGGTACGCAGTATTTT. The V and J genes are TRBV6-5 and TRBJ2-3, with 7 bases that match TRBD2. The CDR3 is 14 amino acids. V was clipped by 5 bases and J by 8 bases; unmatched bases: 10. CDR1 is MNHEY, CDR2 SVGAGI, per germline.

The chain combines TRBV18 with TRBJ1-6; tentative D call: TRBD1 (6 bases). Germline CDR1 reads KGHSH; CDR2 reads LQKENI. CDR3 length: 19 amino acids. V lost 3 bases and J lost 4, with 22 bases in between. CDR3 residues: CASSPLAIRGDAYNSPLHF. The CDR3 bases are TGTGCCAGCTCACCGTTGGCCATCAGGGGCGATGCTTATAATTCACCCCTCCACTTT.

J is TRBJ2-3 and V is TRBV6-6; D uncertain. The germline V gene encodes CDR1 MNHNY and CDR2 SVGAGI (reference sequence). The CDR3 totals 16 residues. V lost 2 bases, J lost 1 base, and 13 bases lay in between. The CDR3 sequence is CASSYLVQRGTDTQYF. The CDR3 DNA reads as TGTGCCAGCAGTTACCTGGTGCAGAGAGGCACAGATACGCAGTATTTT.

This sequence joins TRBV6-1 and TRBJ2-3, with D unclear. The CDR3 runs 12 residues. With 7 bases removed from V and 4 bases from J, the gap between germline ends came to 9 bases. Germline V gene lookup returns CDR1 MNHNS and CDR2 SASEGT. Here the CDR3 reads CASTLGADTQYF. CDR3 DNA sequence: TGTGCCAGCACCTTAGGCGCAGATACGCAGTATTTT.

The V gene is TRBV5-6, the J gene TRBJ2-3; TRBD2 agrees at 10 bases. The CDR3 totals 14 residues. From germline, CDR1 is SGHDT and CDR2 YYEEEE. The V segment lost 4 bases and the J segment 4 bases; nucleotides outside the gene matches: 3. Written as DNA, the CDR3 is TGTGCCAGCAGCAGCGGGGGGGAAGCAGATACGCAGTATTTT. Its translation: CASSSGGEADTQYF.

The chain couples TRBV6-5 to TRBJ2-1; a possible D gene is TRBD1 (5 bases). Germline CDR1 reads MNHEY; CDR2 reads SVGAGI. V lost 5 bases and J 10 bases, leaving 18 bases between the germline ends. The CDR3 contains 14 residues. The DNA for the CDR3 is TGTGCCAGCAGTGGTCGAATCCAGGGAATCGAGCAGTTCTTC. Translating gives CASSGRIQGIEQFF.

The V gene is TRBV5-1, the J gene TRBJ2-2; D tentatively reads TRBD1 or TRBD2 (5 bases each). This CDR3 region has 14 residues. Trimming shortened V by 4 bases and J by 4 bases, and 11 bases separated the two germline ends. Germline-derived CDR1 and CDR2 are SGHRS and YFSETQ. CDR3 sequence reads: CASSVSGTTGELFF. The DNA for the CDR3 is TGCGCCAGCAGCGTATCCGGGACCACCGGGGAGCTGTTTTTT.

With regard to this clone: Within the sample, other DNA sequences also encode this same CDR3. The V gene is TRBV6-5, the J gene TRBJ2-6; D is possibly TRBD1 or TRBD2 (6 bases each). V was pared by 8 bases and J by 4 bases, with 9 bases between. The CDR3 consists of 13 residues. Germline V CDR1 and CDR2: MNHEY, SVGAGI. CDR3 bases: TGTGCCAGCCGGGGGCCAGGGGCCAACGTCCTGACTTTC. Translated: CASRGPGANVLTF.